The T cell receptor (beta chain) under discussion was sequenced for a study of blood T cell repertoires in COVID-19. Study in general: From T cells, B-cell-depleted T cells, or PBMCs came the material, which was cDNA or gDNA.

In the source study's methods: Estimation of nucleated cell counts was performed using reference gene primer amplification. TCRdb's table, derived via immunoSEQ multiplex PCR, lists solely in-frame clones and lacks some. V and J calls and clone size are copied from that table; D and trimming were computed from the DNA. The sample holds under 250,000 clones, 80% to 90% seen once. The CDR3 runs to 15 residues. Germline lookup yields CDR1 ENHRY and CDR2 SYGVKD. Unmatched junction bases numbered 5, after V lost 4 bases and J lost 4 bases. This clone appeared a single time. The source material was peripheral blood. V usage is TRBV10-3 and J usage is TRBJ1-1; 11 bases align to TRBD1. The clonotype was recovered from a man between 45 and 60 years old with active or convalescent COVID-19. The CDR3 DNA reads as TGTGCCATCAGTGCCCCCGGGACAGGGGGCACTGAAGCTTTCTTT. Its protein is CAISAPGTGGTEAFF.